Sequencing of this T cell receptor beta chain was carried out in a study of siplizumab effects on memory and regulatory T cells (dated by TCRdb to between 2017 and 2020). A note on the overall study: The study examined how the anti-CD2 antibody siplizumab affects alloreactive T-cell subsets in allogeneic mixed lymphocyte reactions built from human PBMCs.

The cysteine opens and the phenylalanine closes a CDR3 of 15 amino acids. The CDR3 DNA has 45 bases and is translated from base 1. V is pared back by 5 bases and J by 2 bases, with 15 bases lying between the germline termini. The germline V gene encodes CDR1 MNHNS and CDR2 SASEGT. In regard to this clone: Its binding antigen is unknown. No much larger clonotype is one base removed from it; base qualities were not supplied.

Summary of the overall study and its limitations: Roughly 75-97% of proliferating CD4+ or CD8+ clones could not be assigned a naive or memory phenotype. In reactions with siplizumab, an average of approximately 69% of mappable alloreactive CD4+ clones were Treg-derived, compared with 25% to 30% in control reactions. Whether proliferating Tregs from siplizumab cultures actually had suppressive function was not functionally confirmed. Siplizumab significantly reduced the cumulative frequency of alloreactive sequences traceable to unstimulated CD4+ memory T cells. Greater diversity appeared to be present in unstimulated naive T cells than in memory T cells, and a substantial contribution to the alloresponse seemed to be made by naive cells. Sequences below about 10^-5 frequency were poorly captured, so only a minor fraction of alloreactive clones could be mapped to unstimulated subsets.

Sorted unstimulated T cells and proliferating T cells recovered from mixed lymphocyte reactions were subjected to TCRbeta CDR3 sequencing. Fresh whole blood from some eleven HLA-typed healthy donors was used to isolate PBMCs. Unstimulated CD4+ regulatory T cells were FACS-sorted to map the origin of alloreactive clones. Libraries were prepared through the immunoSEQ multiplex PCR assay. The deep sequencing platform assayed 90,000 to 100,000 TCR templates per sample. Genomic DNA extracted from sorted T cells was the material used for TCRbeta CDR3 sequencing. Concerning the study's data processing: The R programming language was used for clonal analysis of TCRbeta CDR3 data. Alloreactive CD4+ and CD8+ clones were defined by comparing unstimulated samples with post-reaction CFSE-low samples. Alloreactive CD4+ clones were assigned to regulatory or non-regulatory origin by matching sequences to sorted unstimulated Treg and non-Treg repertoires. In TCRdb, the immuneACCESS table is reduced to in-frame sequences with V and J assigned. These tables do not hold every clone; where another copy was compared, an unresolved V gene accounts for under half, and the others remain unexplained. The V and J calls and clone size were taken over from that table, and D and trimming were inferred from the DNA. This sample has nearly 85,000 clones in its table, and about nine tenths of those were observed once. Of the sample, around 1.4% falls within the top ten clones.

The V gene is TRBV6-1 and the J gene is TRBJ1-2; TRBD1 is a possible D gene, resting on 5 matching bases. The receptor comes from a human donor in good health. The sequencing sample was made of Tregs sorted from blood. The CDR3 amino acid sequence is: CASSWGSAQNYGYTF. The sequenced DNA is TGTGCCAGCAGTTGGGGGAGTGCGCAAAACTATGGCTACACCTTC.